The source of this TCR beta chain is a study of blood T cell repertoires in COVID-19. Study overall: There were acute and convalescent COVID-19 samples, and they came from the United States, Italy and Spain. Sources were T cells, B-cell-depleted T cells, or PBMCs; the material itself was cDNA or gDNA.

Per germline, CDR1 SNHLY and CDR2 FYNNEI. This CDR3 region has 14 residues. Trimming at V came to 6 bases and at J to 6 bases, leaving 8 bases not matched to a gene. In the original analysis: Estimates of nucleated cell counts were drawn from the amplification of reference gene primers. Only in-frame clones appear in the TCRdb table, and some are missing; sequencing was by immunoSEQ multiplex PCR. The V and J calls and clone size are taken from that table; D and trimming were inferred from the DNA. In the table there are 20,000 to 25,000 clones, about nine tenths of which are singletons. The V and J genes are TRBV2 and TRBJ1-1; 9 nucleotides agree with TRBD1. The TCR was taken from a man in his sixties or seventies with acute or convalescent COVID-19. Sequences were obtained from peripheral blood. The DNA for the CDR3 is TGTGCCAGCAGGGCACAGGGGGCTAGTGCTGAAGCTTTCTTT. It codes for CASRAQGASAEAFF. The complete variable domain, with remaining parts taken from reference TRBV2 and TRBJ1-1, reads EPEVTQTPSHQVTQMGQEVILRCVPISNHLYFYWYRQILGQKVEFLVSFYNNEISEKSEIFDDQFSVERPDGSNFTLKIRSTKLEDSAMYFCASRAQGASAEAFFGQGTRLTVV.